A single sample is the source of the 32 T cell receptor beta chains below, sequenced in a study of OX40 agonist ivuxolimab in advanced cancers. Generated by immunoSEQ multiplex PCR, the TCRdb table keeps only in-frame clones and is missing some. Of 20,000 to 30,000 clones listed, more than 80% are singletons. The sequenced sample was CD4+ or CD8+ T cells sorted from blood, obtained in a trial of the OX40 agonist ivuxolimab. Source of these receptors: an adult with an advanced solid tumor such as melanoma, head and neck, liver or kidney cancer.

This chain joins TRBV27 and TRBJ2-7; D not certain. The CDR3 runs to 16 residues. CDR1 is MNHEY and CDR2 is SMNVEV in the germline V gene (reference sequence). V lost 5 bases to trimming and J lost 4 bases, with 21 bases between them. Here the CDR3 reads CASSLTVPVGFYEQYF. CDR3 nucleotides: TGTGCCAGCAGTCTCACCGTCCCGGTGGGCTTTTACGAGCAGTACTTC.

This chain uses TRBV9 with TRBJ1-4; 7 positions match TRBD1. Germline V CDR1 and CDR2: SGDLS, YYNGEE. J was trimmed by 2 bases and V by 4 bases; bases with no gene match: 11. This CDR3 has 17 amino acids. CDR3 coding DNA: TGTGCCAGCAGCCCCACAGGGGTCGGTGGGACTAATGAAAAACTGTTTTTT. Translating gives CASSPTGVGGTNEKLFF.

The V gene is TRBV5-6, the J gene TRBJ2-2, with unresolved D. This CDR3 spans 12 amino acids. V was pared by 5 bases and J by 4 bases, with 6 bases between. Germline CDR1 reads SGHDT; CDR2 reads YYEEEE. The CDR3 protein is CASRVPTGELFF. In DNA, the CDR3 is TGTGCCAGCAGAGTACCCACCGGGGAGCTGTTTTTT.

The chain couples TRBV5-1 to TRBJ1-2, with TRBD1 matching over 9 bases. The CDR3 has 15 amino acids. Germline V gene lookup returns CDR1 SGHRS and CDR2 YFSETQ. V shed 4 bases and J 1 base; nucleotides not matched to a gene: 5. The CDR3 here is CASSPGQGVNYGYTF. CDR3 coding DNA: TGCGCCAGCAGCCCGGGACAGGGAGTTAACTATGGCTACACCTTC.

This clone appeared once. V and J are TRBV5-5 and TRBJ2-7; D might be TRBD2 (6 bases). Germline-derived CDR1 and CDR2 are SGHKS and YYEKEE (reference sequence). This CDR3 is 14 amino acids long. V lost 0 bases to trimming and J lost 6 bases, with 13 bases between them. The CDR3 sequence is CASSLGDGGPEQYF. The CDR3 DNA reads TGTGCCAGCAGCTTGGGGGATGGAGGGCCCGAGCAGTACTTC.

There are a few counts of this clone. This chain uses TRBV7-9 with TRBJ2-3; no definite D call. Between the trimmed V and J ends, which lost 3 bases and 2 bases, there was a span of 12 bases. Germline V gives CDR1 SEHNR, CDR2 FQNEAQ (reference sequence). The CDR3 consists of 15 residues. This CDR3 is CASSFPGGLTDTQYF. The CDR3 DNA reads TGTGCCAGCAGCTTTCCGGGCGGTCTCACAGATACGCAGTATTTT.

This clone was recorded only once. The V and J genes are TRBV5-1 and TRBJ2-7, with D uncertain. The CDR3 loop spans 12 amino acids. V gave up 2 bases and J gave up 2 bases, with 5 bases separating them. CDR1 and CDR2 from the germline V gene are SGHRS and YFSETQ. The chain's CDR3 is CASSLDTYEQYF. The CDR3 DNA is TGCGCCAGCAGCTTAGACACCTACGAGCAGTACTTC. Based on the CDR3 plus reference TRBV5-1 and TRBJ2-7, the full variable domain is KAGVTQTPRYLIKTRGQQVTLSCSPISGHRSVSWYQQTPGQGLQFLFEYFSETQRNKGNFPGRFSGRQFSNSRSEMNVSTLELGDSALYLCASSLDTYEQYFGPGTRLTVT.

The rearrangement joins TRBV7-9 to TRBJ1-1; D gene uncertain. Per the germline V gene, CDR1 is SEHNR and CDR2 is FQNEAQ (reference sequence). The V end was cut by 1 base, the J end by 1 base, with 4 bases between. This CDR3 comprises 13 residues. The CDR3 DNA sequence: TGTGCCAGCAGCTTAGGACAGAACACTGAAGCTTTCTTT. This gives the protein CASSLGQNTEAFF.

There are many counts of this clone. The V and J genes are TRBV2 and TRBJ2-7; tentatively, D is TRBD1 (5 bases). V lost 9 bases and J 3 bases, leaving 18 bases between the germline ends. The CDR3 runs to 14 residues. Germline V gene data show CDR1 as SNHLY and CDR2 as FYNNEI. The CDR3 reads CASILSRVGYEQYF. DNA for the CDR3: TGTGCCAGTATTCTAAGCAGGGTCGGCTACGAGCAGTACTTC.

The chain combines TRBV7-9 with TRBJ1-5; a possible D gene is TRBD1 (5 bases). The germline V and J ends were trimmed by 4 bases and 6 bases, with 13 bases remaining between them. CDR3 length: 14 amino acids. Per germline, CDR1 SEHNR and CDR2 FQNEAQ (reference sequence). CDR3: CASSYSGNRQPQHF. The CDR3 nucleotides are TGTGCCAGCAGCTATTCAGGGAATCGTCAGCCCCAGCATTTT.

This clone has only one observation. The gene calls are TRBV7-9 and TRBJ2-5; 12 nucleotides line up with TRBD2. V shed 2 bases, J shed 1 base, and the junction held 2 bases outside the gene matches. The CDR3 length is 16 residues. The V gene's germline CDR1 is SEHNR and CDR2 FQNEAQ (reference sequence). The CDR3: CASSLLAGGGQETQYF. In nucleotides, the CDR3 is TGTGCCAGCAGCTTACTAGCGGGAGGGGGCCAAGAGACCCAGTACTTC. Variable domain in full (rest from reference TRBV7-9 and TRBJ2-5): DTGVSQNPRHKITKRGQNVTFRCDPISEHNRLYWYRQTLGQGPEFLTYFQNEAQLEKSRLLSDRFSAERPKGSFSTLEIQRTEQGDSAMYLCASSLLAGGGQETQYFGPGTRLLVL.

This clone was recorded a few times. This chain connects TRBV27 to TRBJ2-2; TRBD1 aligns across 8 bases. The CDR3 has 17 residues. Germline values: CDR1 MNHEY, CDR2 SMNVEV (reference sequence). With 1 base clipped from V and 3 bases from J, the junction kept 7 bases outside the gene matches. CDR3 sequence: CASSLYVGQDDTGELFF. For the CDR3, the DNA is TGTGCCAGCAGTTTATATGTGGGACAGGATGACACCGGGGAGCTGTTTTTT.

This clone was seen a single time. The chain links TRBV6-5 to TRBJ2-7; possibly TRBD2 for D (6 bases). Per the germline V gene, CDR1 is MNHEY and CDR2 is SVGAGI. The CDR3 runs to 15 residues. The V gene lost 6 bases and the J gene lost 2 bases, with 17 bases spanning the gap. The CDR3 region is CASSSGDGLTYEQYF. CDR3 DNA sequence: TGTGCCAGCAGCTCGGGAGATGGACTAACCTACGAGCAGTACTTC.

The rearrangement uses TRBV4-1 and TRBJ1-3; no firm D call. Between the trimmed V and J ends, which lost 4 bases and 6 bases, there was a span of 10 bases. The germline V gene has CDR1 MGHRA and CDR2 YSYEKL. The CDR3 is 13 amino acids. The CDR3 sequence: CASSPSPENTIYF. The CDR3 coding sequence is TGCGCCAGCAGCCCCTCCCCAGAAAACACCATATATTTT.

V gene TRBV4-3 combines with J gene TRBJ2-1; 7 bases are a match to TRBD1. The CDR3 has 15 amino acids. Germline assignment: CDR1 LGHNA and CDR2 YSLEER. V lost 2 bases, J lost 5 bases, and 6 bases stayed unmatched. The chain's CDR3 is CASSQTGTADNEQFF. Here the CDR3 DNA reads TGCGCCAGCAGCCAAACGGGGACAGCGGACAATGAGCAGTTCTTC.

This clone was seen only a few times. DNA of the CDR3: TGTGCCAGCAGGCCGGGACTAGCTCCTCACGAGCAGTACTTC. This translates into CASRPGLAPHEQYF. V and J are TRBV27 and TRBJ2-7; 9 bases are a match to TRBD2. CDR1 and CDR2 (germline): MNHEY, SMNVEV (reference sequence). There are 14 residues in the CDR3. The junction had 8 bases not matched to a gene; V was cut back by 6 bases and J by 5 bases.

The CDR3 region has the DNA TGTGCCATCAGTGCGACGGGACTAGCGGGAGAGGACATTCAGTACTTC. It codes for CAISATGLAGEDIQYF. The chain uses TRBV10-3 and TRBJ2-4; 14 bases are shared with TRBD2. Germline CDR1 and CDR2: ENHRY and SYGVKD. Trimming cost V 4 bases and J 8 bases; bases outside gene matches: 7. This CDR3 region has 16 residues.

The chain couples TRBV7-9 to TRBJ2-2; D uncertain. Germline loops: CDR1 SEHNR, CDR2 FQNEAQ (reference sequence). This CDR3 contains 11 residues. V lost 4 bases, J lost 5 bases, and 2 bases lay in between. The CDR3 sequence: CASSSTGELFF. The CDR3 DNA reads as TGTGCCAGCAGCTCTACCGGGGAGCTGTTTTTT.

The rearrangement links TRBV9 to TRBJ2-1, with D possibly being TRBD2 (5 bases). The V end lost 0 bases, the J end lost 4 bases, and 11 bases lay between the germline ends. This CDR3 region has 15 residues. CDR1 and CDR2 (germline): SGDLS, YYNGEE. The CDR3 nucleotides read TGTGCCAGCAGCGTAGGTCTAGCCGAATACAATGAGCAGTTCTTC. Translated: CASSVGLAEYNEQFF.

This CDR3 is CASTRTVDEKLFF. The CDR3 DNA follows: TGTGCCAGCACCAGGACAGTGGATGAAAAACTGTTTTTT. This chain uses TRBV7-9 with TRBJ1-4; a weak D match, TRBD1 (6 bases). CDR1 and CDR2 (germline): SEHNR, FQNEAQ (reference sequence). The ends were cut back, 7 bases at V and 6 bases at J, with 12 bases in the middle. The CDR3 contains 13 residues.

This clone came up a few times. The rearrangement joins TRBV11-3 to TRBJ2-7; TRBD2 agrees at 8 bases. After removal of 3 bases from V and 3 bases from J, the junction contained 10 bases not matched to a gene. CDR3 length equals 16 residues. CDR1 is SGHNT and CDR2 is YENEEA in the germline V gene. For the CDR3, the DNA is TGTGCCAGCAGCTTCGCCTTACTAGCGGAGGGCTACGAGCAGTACTTC. Protein sequence: CASSFALLAEGYEQYF.

Only a few counts were recorded for this clone. This rearrangement joins TRBV28 to TRBJ2-7, with 10 bases identical to TRBD2. Looked up from germline, CDR1 is MDHEN and CDR2 is SYDVKM. Losses at the gene ends were 3 bases for V and 4 bases for J; bases not matched to a gene: 3. The CDR3 has 14 amino acids. The CDR3 is CASSFLAGVYEQYF. CDR3 nucleotides: TGTGCCAGCAGTTTTCTAGCGGGAGTTTACGAGCAGTACTTC. Together with reference TRBV28 and TRBJ2-7, the CDR3 gives the full variable domain: DVKVTQSSRYLVKRTGEKVFLECVQDMDHENMFWYRQDPGLGLRLIYFSYDVKMKEKGDIPEGYSVSREKKERFSLILESASTNQTSMYLCASSFLAGVYEQYFGPGTRLTVT.

Only a few counts were recorded for this clone. V gene TRBV14 combines with J gene TRBJ1-4; D remains unclear. Trimming shortened V by 4 bases and J by 3 bases, and 12 bases separated the two germline ends. The germline V gene encodes CDR1 SGHDN and CDR2 FVKESK. The CDR3 covers 15 residues. The CDR3 DNA sequence: TGTGCCAGCAGCCTCATACACTTTCCTAATGAAAAACTGTTTTTT. The encoded protein is CASSLIHFPNEKLFF.

The rearrangement links TRBV6-5 to TRBJ1-2; D is perhaps TRBD1 (5 bases). In germline, CDR1 is MNHEY, CDR2 SVGAGI. The V and J ends lost 7 bases and 0 bases respectively, with 15 bases between them. CDR3 length: 15 amino acids. CDR3 nucleotides: TGTGCCAGCACCCTATATCCGACAGCTAACTATGGCTACACCTTC. Amino acids: CASTLYPTANYGYTF.

The CDR3 DNA reads TGTGCCAGCAGCGAGAGTGTGAGCTACGAGCAGTACTTC. Its protein is CASSESVSYEQYF. This chain joins TRBV5-4 and TRBJ2-7; D call uncertain. Germline assignment: CDR1 SGHNT and CDR2 YYREEE (reference sequence). The CDR3 runs 13 residues. Trimming left V 4 bases short and J 3 bases short, with 11 bases between.

The chain links TRBV6-5 to TRBJ2-7; D uncertain. The ends were cut back, 0 bases at V and 6 bases at J, with 9 bases in the middle. The V gene's germline CDR1 is MNHEY and CDR2 SVGAGI. The CDR3 sequence is 13 residues long. The CDR3 reads CASSYSNPAEQYF. The CDR3 nucleotides read TGTGCCAGCAGTTACTCGAATCCGGCCGAGCAGTACTTC.

This rearrangement joins TRBV7-8 to TRBJ2-5, with D unresolved. V dropped 5 bases and J dropped 2 bases, with 15 bases sitting between them. CDR1 and CDR2 from the germline V gene are SGHVS and FQNEAQ. The CDR3 runs 15 residues. CDR3 bases: TGTGCCAGCAGCCCGGGCGCGTCCCATCAAGAGACCCAGTACTTC. Its translation is CASSPGASHQETQYF.

The genes are TRBV9 and TRBJ2-7; the D gene is possibly TRBD1 (5 bases). Germline assignment: CDR1 SGDLS and CDR2 YYNGEE. This CDR3 is 13 amino acids long. Trimming shortened V by 3 bases and J by 5 bases, and 12 bases separated the two germline ends. The CDR3, as DNA: TGTGCCAGCAGCGCTAGGGGTGAGGACGAGCAGTACTTC. Its translation is CASSARGEDEQYF.

The J gene is TRBJ2-3, the V gene TRBV5-4; 11 bases are a match to TRBD1. There are 15 residues in the CDR3. CDR1 and CDR2 (germline): SGHNT, YYREEE (reference sequence). V was pared by 4 bases and J by 1 base, with 2 bases of the junction left unmatched. The CDR3 here is CASSAGQGGTDTQYF. The CDR3 DNA follows: TGTGCCAGCAGCGCGGGACAGGGGGGCACAGATACGCAGTATTTT.

CDR3 bases: TGTGCCAGCAGCAGTGCAGGTGGCTACACCTTC. Translation gives CASSSAGGYTF. The V call is TRBV11-2, the J call TRBJ1-2, with no clear D. The CDR3 contains 11 residues. The V gene's germline CDR1 is SGHAT and CDR2 FQNNGV. The V and J ends lost 5 bases and 7 bases respectively, with 8 bases between them.

V usage is TRBV28 and J usage is TRBJ2-7; D is ambiguous. The V end lost 8 bases, the J end lost 1 base, and 9 bases lay between the germline ends. CDR1 is MDHEN and CDR2 is SYDVKM in the germline V gene. This CDR3 is 12 amino acids long. The chain's CDR3 is CASGVASYEQYF. The CDR3 coding sequence is TGTGCCAGCGGTGTGGCATCCTACGAGCAGTACTTC.

This chain links TRBV19 with TRBJ2-2; a possible D gene is TRBD2 (5 bases). The CDR3 consists of 16 residues. Trimming pared 0 bases from V and 2 bases from J, leaving 10 bases between. The germline CDR1 and CDR2 sequences are LNHDA and SQIVND (reference sequence). This chain's CDR3 is CASSIERAENTGELFF. DNA of the CDR3: TGTGCCAGTAGTATAGAGAGAGCGGAAAACACCGGGGAGCTGTTTTTT.